The 7 T cell receptor beta chains given below trace back to one sample, sequenced in a study of early T cells in non-severe SARS-CoV-2 infection. TCRdb independently ran MiXCR on the 5' RACE reads; one entry per CDR3 protein. The repertoire holds approximately 84,000 distinct CDR3 sequences, approximately 15% seen once, with 5.5% in the top ten. Sequencing was carried out using whole blood. The source of these receptors is an adult who was a healthcare worker with PCR-confirmed SARS-CoV-2 infection or an uninfected control (not recorded which).

The V call is TRBV7-8, the J call TRBJ2-3, with 7 positions matching TRBD2. The CDR3 consists of 15 residues. Trimming removed 2 bases from V and 2 bases from J; junction bases left unmatched: 4. Germline loops: CDR1 SGHVS, CDR2 FQNEAQ. The CDR3 region is CASSLTQRDTDTQYF. The CDR3 DNA sequence: TGTGCCAGCAGCTTAACCCAGCGGGACACAGATACGCAGTATTTT.

The rearrangement uses TRBV10-1 and TRBJ2-4; TRBD1 might be the D (5 bases). Germline assignment: CDR1 WNHNN and CDR2 SYGVQD (reference sequence). CDR3 length: 17 residues. Between the trimmed V and J ends, which lost 0 bases and 0 bases, there was a span of 12 bases. CDR3 sequence: CASSESTQGPAKNIQYF. CDR3 coding DNA: TGCGCCAGCAGTGAGTCGACGCAGGGTCCAGCCAAAAACATTCAGTACTTC.

This clonotype was seen once. As DNA, the CDR3 is TGTGCCAGCAGCCACCGACTAGCGGGAGGAAATGAGCAGTTCTTC. Protein: CASSHRLAGGNEQFF. This rearrangement joins TRBV13 to TRBJ2-1; 13 bases line up with TRBD2. Germline CDR1 and CDR2: PRHDT and FYEKMQ (reference sequence). The J segment lost 7 bases and the V segment lost 5 bases, leaving 5 bases of the junction unmatched. The CDR3 runs 15 residues.

The chain links TRBV2 to TRBJ1-1; unclear D gene. Germline loops: CDR1 SNHLY, CDR2 FYNNEI. The CDR3 contains 11 residues. Trimming took off 8 bases at V and 3 bases at J, with 7 bases between the two ends. CDR3 DNA: TGTGCCAGCGGCCGGCACACTGAAGCTTTCTTT. This gives the protein CASGRHTEAFF.

This clonotype was observed a handful of times. The J gene is TRBJ2-2, the V gene TRBV20-1; unclear D gene. Germline lookup yields CDR1 DFQATT and CDR2 SNEGSKA (reference sequence). The CDR3 is 17 amino acids. The V end lost 0 bases, the J end lost 0 bases, and 14 bases lay between the germline ends. Here the CDR3 reads CSARDTIRVANTGELFF. CDR3 bases: TGCAGTGCTAGAGATACAATACGGGTAGCGAACACCGGGGAGCTGTTTTTT.

This clonotype appeared many times. The rearrangement links TRBV29-1 to TRBJ2-4, with D tentatively TRBD2 (5 bases). CDR3 length equals 10 residues. Trimming stripped 6 bases from V and 5 bases from J, with 5 bases between. From germline, CDR1 is SQVTM and CDR2 ANQGSEA. The CDR3 sequence: CSVGENIQYF. CDR3 DNA: TGCAGCGTCGGGGAAAACATTCAGTACTTC.

The chain joins TRBV7-2 to TRBJ2-3; D remains unclear. V was cut by 3 bases and J by 6 bases, with 16 bases left in between. Germline CDR1 and CDR2: SGHTA and FQGNSA. This CDR3 is built from 15 residues. DNA of the CDR3: TGTGCCAGCAGCTTCGGAAAATCGTACGGGGATACGCAGTATTTT. Encoded protein: CASSFGKSYGDTQYF.